The 10 T cell receptor beta chains below come from one sample, sequenced in a study of T cell responses to AZD1222 COVID-19 vaccine. Clones were read by immunoSEQ multiplex PCR, and TCRdb kept only the in-frame ones, dropping some. The table records roughly 110,000 clones, roughly nine tenths of them present only once. The source was peripheral blood, collected 28 days after the second AZD1222 dose. These receptors all stem from an adult who received the AZD1222 COVID-19 vaccine.

V usage is TRBV6-1 and J usage is TRBJ1-5; D is perhaps TRBD1 (6 bases). The CDR3 is 17 amino acids. V gave up 2 bases and J gave up 10 bases, with 24 bases separating them. Germline V gene data show CDR1 as MNHNS and CDR2 as SASEGT. CDR3 sequence (DNA): TGTGCCAGCAGTGAATTTCTCCTCCGGGACACAAAAATCCCCCAGCATTTT. The encoded protein is CASSEFLLRDTKIPQHF.

The chain carries TRBV3-1 (or the pseudogene TRBV3-2) and TRBJ2-1; 10 bases are a match to TRBD2. The germline CDR1 and CDR2 sequences are LGHDT and YNNKEL (reference sequence). The CDR3 is 14 residues long. The ends lost 4 bases at V and 10 bases at J; junction bases unmatched: 7. The CDR3 here is CASSPSDSGGEQFF. DNA of the CDR3: TGTGCCAGCAGCCCATCTGATAGCGGGGGGGAGCAGTTCTTC.

The V gene is TRBV7-9, the J gene TRBJ2-7; perhaps TRBD2 as D (5 bases). Germline assignment: CDR1 SEHNR and CDR2 FQNEAQ (reference sequence). This CDR3 region has 12 residues. V was clipped by 3 bases and J by 7 bases, with 10 bases between them. This CDR3 is CASSFRSGEQYF. In DNA form, the CDR3 reads TGTGCCAGCAGCTTTAGGTCGGGAGAGCAGTACTTC.

The CDR3 protein is CASISGAGGYTF. CDR3 coding DNA: TGTGCCAGCATATCCGGGGCCGGTGGCTACACCTTC. This chain connects TRBV28 to TRBJ1-2; D is perhaps TRBD1 (5 bases). This CDR3 is built from 12 residues. Trimming removed 7 bases from V and 7 bases from J, with 13 bases in between. CDR1 is MDHEN and CDR2 is SYDVKM in the germline V gene.

This clone showed up just once. The chain is built from TRBV7-9 and TRBJ1-4; D might be TRBD1 (6 bases). Germline assignment: CDR1 SEHNR and CDR2 FQNEAQ (reference sequence). The CDR3 is 16 residues long. Deletions cut 5 bases from V and 0 bases from J, with 13 bases between. The CDR3 loop reads CASSPRTAATNEKLFF. In DNA form, the CDR3 reads TGTGCCAGCAGCCCTAGGACAGCTGCAACTAATGAAAAACTGTTTTTT.

The chain recombines TRBV27 with TRBJ2-2; D unresolved. The V gene lost 3 bases and the J gene lost 2 bases, with 7 bases spanning the gap. This CDR3 spans 14 amino acids. Germline V gives CDR1 MNHEY, CDR2 SMNVEV (reference sequence). The CDR3 loop reads CASSFHTNTGELFF. The CDR3 region has the DNA TGTGCCAGCAGTTTCCATACTAACACCGGGGAGCTGTTTTTT.

The CDR3 protein is CASQSRLLTDTQYF. The CDR3 DNA follows: TGTGCCAGCCAAAGTAGGTTATTAACAGATACGCAGTATTTT. The V call is TRBV9, the J call TRBJ2-3; D uncertain. Trimming took 7 bases from V and 3 from J, leaving 15 bases between them. Per germline, CDR1 SGDLS and CDR2 YYNGEE. The length of the CDR3 is 14 residues.

The chain is built from TRBV7-2 and TRBJ1-4, with 12 nucleotides matching TRBD1. With V trimmed by 4 bases and J by 7 bases, 4 bases remained unmatched. Germline V CDR1 and CDR2: SGHTA, FQGNSA. This CDR3 region has 15 residues. In nucleotides, the CDR3 is TGTGCCAGCAGCTCGACGGGACAGGGGGCTGAAAAACTGTTTTTT. Translating it yields CASSSTGQGAEKLFF.

The chain joins TRBV4-1 to TRBJ1-5; D not certain. The CDR3 contains 16 residues. V was shortened by 0 bases and J by 0 bases, with 9 bases between the two germline ends. The germline gives CDR1 MGHRA, CDR2 YSYEKL. The CDR3 protein is CASSQESGYSNQPQHF. CDR3 DNA sequence: TGCGCCAGCAGCCAAGAATCGGGGTATAGCAATCAGCCCCAGCATTTT.

This clone was seen just once. The chain uses TRBV29-1 and TRBJ2-7; 9 positions match TRBD1. Germline values: CDR1 SQVTM, CDR2 ANQGSEA. The CDR3 consists of 14 residues. The V gene end was trimmed by 4 bases and the J gene end by 2 bases; junction bases not matched to a gene: 6. The DNA of the CDR3 is TGCAGCGTTGTGTCCGGGACAGGGACCTACGAGCAGTACTTC. Protein product: CSVVSGTGTYEQYF.